This paragraph reports one TCR beta chain. This specimen belongs to a study of blood T cell repertoires in COVID-19. Overall study: PBMCs, B-cell-depleted T cells, or T cells provided the cDNA or gDNA that made up the material.

The protocol was immunoSEQ multiplex PCR, while the TCRdb copy is restricted to in-frame clones and leaves out a portion. This sample has tens of thousands of clones, with roughly 89% found just once. Sequenced sample: peripheral blood. The TCR comes from a man aged 55-75 years with active COVID-19.

DNA of the CDR3: TGTGCCAGCAGCTTAGACAGTCAAGAGACCCAGTACTTC. Its protein product is CASSLDSQETQYF. The chain recombines TRBV7-9 with TRBJ2-5; D is undetermined. V lost 1 base to trimming and J lost 2 bases, with 5 bases between them. The germline V gene encodes CDR1 SEHNR and CDR2 FQNEAQ (reference sequence). There are 13 residues in the CDR3.